This record concerns one TCR beta chain sequence. Its target is not known. Every isolated RNA sample was fully reverse transcribed, so sequencing captured expressed TCRB transcripts. Reads from naive, central memory and regulatory T cell samples averaged around 3.5 million. Produced via immunoSEQ multiplex PCR; TCRdb's table is partial and in-frame only. The table includes 130,000 to 150,000 clones, around an eighth detected once. These data originate in a study of beta chain features in type 1 diabetes. General study points: VDJ junctions sequenced from type 1 diabetes patients showed fewer insertions and more deletions. TCRB CDR3 length was moderately but significantly reduced in all four CD4+ subsets of Type 1 diabetes patients.

The V and J ends lost 3 bases and 1 base respectively, with 6 bases between them. The germline V gene has CDR1 SGHVS and CDR2 FQNEAQ. The CDR3 loop spans 14 amino acids. Every donor had blood drawn once into heparin, approximately 120 mL on average. It was via CD45RO/CCR7/CD25/CD127/CD95/CD27 that CD4+ naive, central memory, regulatory and stem cell-like memory cells were sorted. Sequencing used central memory CD4+ T cells from blood. The TCR comes from a man between 18 and 35 years old with type 1 diabetes. J is TRBJ1-4 and V is TRBV7-8, with a tentative D call TRBD1 (5 bases). The CDR3 DNA is TGTGCCAGCAGCTTGGGGGGAACTAATGAAAAACTGTTTTTT. The encoded protein is CASSLGGTNEKLFF.